This passage covers 28 T cell receptor beta chains from one sample sequenced in a study of response to subunit inactivated influenza vaccine. MiXCR, run by TCRdb on the RT-PCR reads, gives a single entry per CDR3 protein. The repertoire holds 500,000 to 550,000 distinct CDR3 sequences, with around a quarter as singletons. This same sample was also part of a study on T cells expressing NK-cell markers. According to that study: Beta-chain TCR cDNA was generated via 5'RACE template switching with UMIs.

This specimen consisted of CD4+ T cells sorted from PBMCs, obtained 11 to 12 days after vaccination. The receptors derive from a man aged 45-60 years who received an inactivated influenza vaccine.

The chain couples TRBV7-2 to TRBJ1-2; 12 nucleotides line up with TRBD1. Looked up from germline, CDR1 is SGHTA and CDR2 is FQGNSA. This CDR3 has 16 residues. V lost 5 bases, J lost 5 bases, and 9 bases stayed unmatched. CDR3 loop: CASSTAGQGAGYGYTF. DNA for the CDR3: TGTGCCAGCAGCACGGCGGGACAGGGGGCTGGGTATGGCTACACCTTC.

In DNA, the CDR3 is TGTGCCAGCAGTACGGGATCAACTAATGAAAAACTGTTTTTT. It yields the protein CASSTGSTNEKLFF. The rearrangement uses TRBV12-3 or TRBV12-4 and TRBJ1-4; no clear D gene. CDR3 length: 14 residues. With 5 bases removed from V and 0 bases from J, the gap between germline ends came to 7 bases.

In this sample, this clonotype turned up a few times. The chain carries TRBV5-6 and TRBJ2-5; D call uncertain. The CDR3 loop spans 12 amino acids. Germline CDR1 reads SGHDT; CDR2 reads YYEEEE. V dropped 2 bases and J dropped 4 bases, with 6 bases sitting between them. The CDR3 protein is CASSFQRETQYF. For the CDR3, the DNA is TGTGCCAGCAGCTTTCAGCGAGAGACCCAGTACTTC.

This clonotype has more than one count but fewer than ten. The chain has TRBV12-3 or TRBV12-4 and TRBJ1-6, with a tentative D call TRBD1 (5 bases). V gave up 4 bases and J gave up 6 bases, with 13 bases separating them. The CDR3 loop spans 15 amino acids. CDR3: CASSWGNYRNSPLHF. The CDR3 DNA reads as TGTGCCAGCAGTTGGGGGAACTATCGTAATTCACCCCTCCACTTT.

This chain uses TRBV28 with TRBJ2-5; the D is unclear. CDR1 is MDHEN and CDR2 is SYDVKM in the germline V gene. CDR3 length equals 11 residues. Trimming left V 8 bases short and J 2 bases short, with 6 bases between. The CDR3 reads CASGPQETQYF. DNA for the CDR3: TGTGCCAGCGGGCCTCAAGAGACCCAGTACTTC.

V usage is TRBV12-3 or TRBV12-4 and J usage is TRBJ2-7; 8 bases fit TRBD1. The CDR3 is 16 amino acids. With 5 bases clipped from V and 9 bases from J, the junction kept 18 bases outside the gene matches. This CDR3 is CASSPTPGQGLTVQYF. For the CDR3, the DNA is TGTGCCAGCAGTCCGACCCCCGGACAGGGCCTAACTGTGCAGTACTTC.

In this sample, this clonotype turned up a few times. CDR3 bases: TGCGCCAGCAGCCCGTCTAGCGGGGGATACCAAGAGACCCAGTACTTC. It translates to CASSPSSGGYQETQYF. This chain uses TRBV5-1 with TRBJ2-5, with TRBD2 matching over 10 bases. V shed 4 bases and J 0 bases; nucleotides not matched to a gene: 6. CDR3 length equals 16 residues. The germline gives CDR1 SGHRS, CDR2 YFSETQ. The variable domain in full, completed from reference TRBV5-1 and TRBJ2-5, reads KAGVTQTPRYLIKTRGQQVTLSCSPISGHRSVSWYQQTPGQGLQFLFEYFSETQRNKGNFPGRFSGRQFSNSRSEMNVSTLELGDSALYLCASSPSSGGYQETQYFGPGTRLLVL.

The chain combines TRBV24-1 with TRBJ2-3; no clear D gene. CDR3 length: 15 residues. The V gene lost 12 bases and the J gene lost 1 base, with 19 bases spanning the gap. The germline gives CDR1 KGHDR, CDR2 SFDVKD. CDR3: CAPPVSGECTDTQYF. The CDR3 coding sequence is TGTGCCCCACCGGTTTCGGGCGAGTGCACAGATACGCAGTATTTT.

J is TRBJ2-2 and V is TRBV6-5; possibly TRBD1 for D (6 bases). The V gene's germline CDR1 is MNHEY and CDR2 SVGAGI. The CDR3 is made up of 16 amino acids. V was clipped by 3 bases and J by 2 bases, with 13 bases between them. CDR3 in amino acids: CASSYRDTLNTGELFF. The CDR3 coding sequence is TGTGCCAGCAGTTATCGGGACACACTAAACACCGGGGAGCTGTTTTTT.

The genes are TRBV4-2 and TRBJ2-7; 11 bases map to TRBD2. Trimming at V came to 1 base and at J to 3 bases, leaving 5 bases not matched to a gene. CDR3 length: 16 residues. The germline CDR1 and CDR2 sequences are LGHNA and YNFKEQ. CDR3 residues: CASSQGIAGGHYEQYF. In DNA form, the CDR3 reads TGTGCCAGCAGCCAAGGAATAGCGGGAGGGCACTACGAGCAGTACTTC.

The chain employs TRBV28 and TRBJ2-1; 7 nucleotides align to TRBD1. This CDR3 is 16 amino acids long. Trimming took 5 bases from V and 13 from J; bases not matched to a gene: 20. Germline V gene data show CDR1 as MDHEN and CDR2 as SYDVKM. CDR3 amino acids: CASSLRWLRQGTGQFF. In nucleotides, the CDR3 is TGTGCCAGCAGTCTTCGATGGCTAAGACAGGGCACCGGACAGTTCTTC.

The chain uses TRBV30 and TRBJ2-3; no reliable D call. The CDR3 has 15 amino acids. Looked up from germline, CDR1 is GTSNPN and CDR2 is SVGIG (reference sequence). Trimming removed 0 bases at V and 1 base at J, with 11 bases between. The CDR3 region has the DNA TGTGCCTGGAGTGTCCTCCCGACCCGCACAGATACGCAGTATTTT. Translation gives CAWSVLPTRTDTQYF.

As DNA, the CDR3 is TGCGCCAGCAGCCAAGTAAAGGGGGGGTATGGCTACACCTTC. Its protein product is CASSQVKGGYGYTF. The genes are TRBV4-3 and TRBJ1-2; D is possibly TRBD1 (6 bases). Trimming shortened V by 1 base and J by 5 bases, and 11 bases separated the two germline ends. This CDR3 has 14 residues. Germline V lookup: CDR1 LGHNA, CDR2 YSLEER.

The rearrangement links TRBV5-1 to TRBJ2-2, with TRBD1 matching 7 bases. Germline V gene lookup returns CDR1 SGHRS and CDR2 YFSETQ. Trimming took 4 bases from V and 1 from J; bases not matched to a gene: 4. The CDR3 extends over 15 amino acids. CDR3 in amino acids: CASSKGAENTGELFF. The CDR3 DNA follows: TGCGCCAGCAGCAAGGGGGCGGAGAACACCGGGGAGCTGTTTTTT.

The table lists this clonotype with many counts. The genes are TRBV11-2 and TRBJ2-3; perhaps TRBD2 as D (7 bases). CDR3 length: 14 amino acids. The ends were cut back, 1 base at V and 9 bases at J, with 14 bases in the middle. The germline gives CDR1 SGHAT, CDR2 FQNNGV. The CDR3 DNA is TGTGCCAGCAGCTTAGGCCCGGGGAGGGGGACGCAGTATTTT. It encodes CASSLGPGRGTQYF. Full variable domain (rest looked up from reference TRBV11-2 and TRBJ2-3): EAGVAQSPRYKIIEKRQSVAFWCNPISGHATLYWYQQILGQGPKLLIQFQNNGVVDDSQLPKDRFSAERLKGVDSTLKIQPAKLEDSAVYLCASSLGPGRGTQYFGPGTRLTVL.

The CDR3 DNA sequence: TGCAGTGCTAGACCGATAGCGGGAGGGCCGGGCTTTGAGCAGTTCTTC. This gives the protein CSARPIAGGPGFEQFF. The rearrangement uses TRBV20-1 and TRBJ2-1; TRBD2 matches at 11 bases. CDR3 length: 16 amino acids. Germline CDR1 reads DFQATT; CDR2 reads SNEGSKA (reference sequence). The junction had 12 bases not matched to a gene; V was cut back by 2 bases and J by 9 bases.

V usage is TRBV7-2 and J usage is TRBJ2-1, with 7 bases matching TRBD2. Germline lookup yields CDR1 SGHTA and CDR2 FQGNSA. The CDR3 is made up of 16 amino acids. The ends lost 5 bases at V and 9 bases at J; junction bases unmatched: 16. In nucleotides, the CDR3 is TGTGCCAGCAGCCCGAACACCAGAGTCCGCGGGGGTGAGCAGTTCTTC. It specifies CASSPNTRVRGGEQFF.

In DNA form, the CDR3 reads TGCGCCAGCAGCCTGCAGGGGCAACGGAATGAAAAACTGTTTTTT. Protein: CASSLQGQRNEKLFF. The chain has TRBV5-1 and TRBJ1-4, with TRBD1 as a possible D gene (6 bases). With 4 bases removed from V and 5 bases from J, the gap between germline ends came to 15 bases. Germline lookup yields CDR1 SGHRS and CDR2 YFSETQ. This CDR3 contains 15 residues. Based on the CDR3 plus reference TRBV5-1 and TRBJ1-4, the full variable domain is KAGVTQTPRYLIKTRGQQVTLSCSPISGHRSVSWYQQTPGQGLQFLFEYFSETQRNKGNFPGRFSGRQFSNSRSEMNVSTLELGDSALYLCASSLQGQRNEKLFFGSGTQLSVL.

The chain combines TRBV5-1 with TRBJ2-7; possibly TRBD1 for D (7 bases). CDR1 is SGHRS, CDR2 YFSETQ, per germline. CDR3 length equals 18 residues. Between the trimmed V and J ends, which lost 0 bases and 0 bases, there was a span of 19 bases. The CDR3 DNA follows: TGCGCCAGCAGCTTGGCTTATCAGGGGGGCCCAACCTCCTACGAGCAGTACTTC. Translating gives CASSLAYQGGPTSYEQYF.

The V gene is TRBV15, the J gene TRBJ1-2; a possible D gene is TRBD1 (5 bases). The CDR3 length is 14 residues. The V gene lost 5 bases and the J gene lost 7 bases, with 17 bases spanning the gap. Germline CDR1 is LNHNV and CDR2 is YYDKDF (reference sequence). In DNA, the CDR3 is TGTGCCACCAGCGCCCATGGGACGTCCTTTGGCTACACCTTC. Translated, it gives CATSAHGTSFGYTF. The entire variable domain, with the rest obtained from reference TRBV15 and TRBJ1-2, is as follows: DAMVIQNPRYQVTQFGKPVTLSCSQTLNHNVMYWYQQKSSQAPKLLFHYYDKDFNNEADTPDNFQSRRPNTSFCFLDIRSPGLGDTAMYLCATSAHGTSFGYTFGSGTRLTVV.

The table lists this clonotype with a few counts. V and J are TRBV7-9 and TRBJ2-4; D is uncertain. V shed 1 base and J shed 1 base, with 5 bases lying between them. Germline assignment: CDR1 SEHNR and CDR2 FQNEAQ (reference sequence). The CDR3 runs to 14 residues. CDR3 DNA sequence: TGTGCCAGCAGCTTAGATATCGCCAAAAACATTCAGTACTTC. Amino acids: CASSLDIAKNIQYF.

The V call is TRBV12-3 or TRBV12-4, the J call TRBJ2-1; 8 bases are shared with TRBD2. This CDR3 comprises 16 residues. With 1 base clipped from V and 6 bases from J, the junction kept 8 bases outside the gene matches. DNA for the CDR3: TGTGCCAGCAGTTTAGACGGCGGGAGGCTTGGCAATGAGCAGTTCTTC. Amino acid sequence: CASSLDGGRLGNEQFF.

The chain links TRBV3-1 to TRBJ2-7; maybe TRBD2 (5 bases). CDR3 length: 12 residues. V lost 6 bases to trimming and J lost 7 bases, with 13 bases between them. Looked up from germline, CDR1 is LGHDT and CDR2 is YNNKEL (reference sequence). The CDR3 loop reads CASRDRPGEQYF. The CDR3 nucleotides are TGTGCCAGCAGAGATCGACCGGGGGAGCAGTACTTC.

The chain recombines TRBV3-1 with TRBJ2-2; maybe TRBD2 (5 bases). The V gene lost 10 bases and the J gene lost 4 bases, with 10 bases spanning the gap. CDR1 and CDR2 (germline): LGHDT, YNNKEL (reference sequence). This CDR3 comprises 12 residues. CDR3 in DNA: TGTGCCACCGGACTGGGCACCGGGGAGCTGTTTTTT. As protein: CATGLGTGELFF.

This clonotype was seen a handful of times. This chain links TRBV5-1 with TRBJ2-1, with TRBD2 matching over 10 bases. This CDR3 is 17 amino acids long. Germline trimming cut 1 base from V and 3 bases from J; bases unmatched to any gene: 7. Germline V lookup: CDR1 SGHRS, CDR2 YFSETQ. The CDR3 bases are TGCGCCAGCAGCTTGTTGAAGAGGACTAGCGGCTACAATGAGCAGTTCTTC. Its protein is CASSLLKRTSGYNEQFF.

V gene TRBV7-9 combines with J gene TRBJ2-2; 13 nucleotides line up with TRBD2. V lost 5 bases, J lost 5 bases, and 5 bases stayed unmatched. The CDR3 runs 16 residues. Germline CDR1 reads SEHNR; CDR2 reads FQNEAQ (reference sequence). CDR3 sequence (DNA): TGTGCCAGCAGCGCCCGGACTAGCGGGAGTACCGGGGAGCTGTTTTTT. Its protein product is CASSARTSGSTGELFF.

This clonotype was seen a handful of times. The rearrangement uses TRBV4-3 and TRBJ1-4, with 9 bases that match TRBD1. CDR1 and CDR2 from the germline V gene are LGHNA and YSLEER. The trim removed 1 base at V and 5 bases at J, leaving 2 bases unmatched. The CDR3 has 15 amino acids. CDR3 loop: CASSQGGTGNEKLFF. The DNA for the CDR3 is TGCGCCAGCAGCCAAGGGGGGACAGGGAATGAAAAACTGTTTTTT.

This chain links TRBV28 with TRBJ1-2, with 7 bases identical to TRBD1. Losses at the gene ends were 2 bases for V and 8 bases for J; bases not matched to a gene: 5. The CDR3 contains 13 residues. Germline CDR1 is MDHEN and CDR2 is SYDVKM. Here the CDR3 reads CASSLKGAHGYTF. The CDR3, as DNA: TGTGCCAGCAGTTTAAAGGGGGCCCACGGCTACACCTTC.